These T cell receptor beta chains were read from a single sample in a study of blood T cells in healthy people across ages. Each CDR3 protein gets one entry after TCRdb re-called the 5' RACE reads with MiXCR. The sample comprises some 850,000 distinct CDR3 sequences, about 26% of which are singletons, and approximately 2.9% rests with the top ten. These data also formed part of another study, on T cells of mothers and their children.

The sample was blood. The receptors were sampled from a boy younger than 18 in good health. Both conserved end residues are part of each CDR3. D genes are given only for firm matches. Rows give clone size only sometimes, using once, few, many, or a class for an expanded clone.

size: few; V: TRBV6-2/TRBV6-3; J: TRBJ1-1; D: NA; CDR3: CASSYEGPQGGGNTEAFF; DNA: TGTGCCAGCAGTTACGAAGGACCTCAGGGCGGGGGGAACACTGAAGCTTTCTTT
size: NA; V: TRBV5-1; J: TRBJ2-3; D: NA; CDR3: CASSGAWADTQYF; DNA: TGCGCCAGCAGCGGCGCATGGGCCGATACGCAGTATTTT
size: NA; V: TRBV7-2; J: TRBJ2-5; D: NA; CDR3: CASSPGLSTLQETQYF; DNA: TGTGCCAGCAGTCCCGGGCTATCAACCCTACAAGAGACCCAGTACTTC
size: NA; V: TRBV15; J: TRBJ2-5; D: TRBD1; CDR3: CATSRRMTGAETQYF; DNA: TGTGCCACCAGCAGACGAATGACAGGGGCAGAGACCCAGTACTTC
size: NA; V: TRBV7-9; J: TRBJ1-6; D: NA; CDR3: CASSEYQDSPLHF; DNA: TGTGCCAGCAGCGAATACCAGGATTCACCCCTCCACTTT
size: few; V: TRBV11-2; J: TRBJ2-1; D: NA; CDR3: CASSFSRRQNEQFF; DNA: TGTGCCAGCAGCTTTAGTAGGCGCCAAAATGAGCAGTTCTTC
size: NA; V: TRBV11-2; J: TRBJ2-3; D: NA; CDR3: CASSALGTQVATQYF; DNA: TGTGCCAGCAGTGCCCTGGGAACTCAGGTGGCTACGCAGTATTTT
size: few; V: TRBV12-3/TRBV12-4; J: TRBJ1-2; D: NA; CDR3: CASSLRRSNYGYTF; DNA: TGTGCCAGCAGTTTAAGAAGATCTAACTATGGCTACACCTTC
size: NA; V: TRBV4-2; J: TRBJ2-2; D: NA; CDR3: CASSQDRGGVNTGELFF; DNA: TGTGCCAGCAGCCAAGATAGGGGCGGGGTGAACACCGGGGAGCTGTTTTTT
size: NA; V: TRBV12-3/TRBV12-4; J: TRBJ2-7; D: NA; CDR3: CASSFGPRYEQYF; DNA: TGTGCCAGCAGTTTCGGCCCCCGCTACGAGCAGTACTTC
size: NA; V: TRBV7-6; J: TRBJ1-4; D: NA; CDR3: CASSLSGGLRNEKLFF; DNA: TGTGCCAGCAGCTTGTCGGGGGGGCTGAGGAATGAAAAACTGTTTTTT
size: NA; V: TRBV7-2; J: TRBJ2-5; D: TRBD1; CDR3: CASSLAPRGLGETQYF; DNA: TGTGCCAGCAGCTTAGCGCCCAGGGGGTTAGGAGAGACCCAGTACTTC
size: NA; V: TRBV18; J: TRBJ2-1; D: TRBD1; CDR3: CASSPWDSDNEQFF; DNA: TGTGCCAGCTCACCATGGGACAGCGATAATGAGCAGTTCTTC
size: few; V: TRBV28; J: TRBJ2-5; D: NA; CDR3: CASKLRETQYF; DNA: TGTGCCAGCAAACTCCGGGAGACCCAGTACTTC
size: NA; V: TRBV12-5; J: TRBJ1-2; D: NA; CDR3: CASGPQGAYGYTF; DNA: TGTGCTAGTGGTCCACAGGGAGCCTATGGCTACACCTTC
size: NA; V: TRBV5-1; J: TRBJ2-7; D: NA; CDR3: CASSLDAPYEQYF; DNA: TGCGCCAGCAGCTTGGATGCTCCCTACGAGCAGTACTTC
size: NA; V: TRBV2; J: TRBJ2-4; D: NA; CDR3: CASSGVGSKNIQYF; DNA: TGTGCCAGCAGTGGGGTGGGCTCCAAAAACATTCAGTACTTC
size: NA; V: TRBV9; J: TRBJ2-2; D: TRBD1; CDR3: CASSVGTGRTVTGELFF; DNA: TGTGCCAGCAGCGTAGGGACAGGCCGGACAGTTACCGGGGAGCTGTTTTTT
size: NA; V: TRBV6-1; J: TRBJ2-5; D: TRBD1; CDR3: CASSEDPRQGREQYF; DNA: TGTGCCAGCAGTGAAGACCCCCGACAGGGTAGGGAGCAGTACTTC
size: few; V: TRBV7-6; J: TRBJ1-2; D: NA; CDR3: CASSLGPFNYGYTF; DNA: TGTGCCAGCAGCTTGGGCCCCTTTAACTATGGCTACACCTTC
size: few; V: TRBV2; J: TRBJ1-4; D: NA; CDR3: CASMRPGGWEKLFF; DNA: TGTGCCAGCATGCGCCCGGGAGGATGGGAAAAACTGTTTTTT
size: NA; V: TRBV5-1; J: TRBJ2-5; D: NA; CDR3: CASSPTGSYQETQYF; DNA: TGCGCCAGCAGCCCCACGGGGAGTTACCAAGAGACCCAGTACTTC
size: few; V: TRBV4-1; J: TRBJ2-5; D: TRBD1; CDR3: CASSQTDRAQEETQYF; DNA: TGCGCCAGCAGCCAAACCGACAGGGCCCAAGAAGAGACCCAGTACTTC
size: few; V: TRBV3-1; J: TRBJ2-5; D: TRBD2; CDR3: CASSQDFLAGGPFETQYF; DNA: TGTGCCAGCAGCCAAGATTTCCTAGCGGGGGGGCCATTCGAGACCCAGTACTTC
size: few; V: TRBV12-3/TRBV12-4; J: TRBJ2-7; D: NA; CDR3: CASSPRQGGDHEQYF; DNA: TGTGCCAGCAGTCCACGCCAGGGCGGGGACCACGAGCAGTACTTC
size: few; V: TRBV5-1; J: TRBJ2-1; D: NA; CDR3: CASSPIGALAYNEQFF; DNA: TGCGCCAGCAGCCCCATCGGGGCACTAGCATACAATGAGCAGTTCTTC
size: NA; V: TRBV29-1; J: TRBJ1-1; D: NA; CDR3: CSVKGTAMNTEVFF; DNA: TGCAGCGTGAAAGGGACGGCCATGAACACTGAAGTTTTCTTT
size: NA; V: TRBV6-1; J: TRBJ2-1; D: NA; CDR3: CASSETQAGYNEQFF; DNA: TGTGCCAGCAGTGAAACCCAGGCCGGATACAATGAGCAGTTCTTC
size: few; V: TRBV10-3; J: TRBJ2-5; D: TRBD2; CDR3: CAISRGLAGVQETQYF; DNA: TGTGCCATCAGTAGGGGACTAGCGGGGGTACAAGAGACCCAGTACTTC
size: few; V: TRBV10-2; J: TRBJ2-7; D: NA; CDR3: CASSEVAYEQYF; DNA: TGCGCCAGCAGTGAAGTTGCCTACGAGCAGTACTTC
size: few; V: TRBV7-8; J: TRBJ2-3; D: TRBD1; CDR3: CASSPKGRTGGPDTQYF; DNA: TGTGCCAGCAGCCCGAAGGGGAGGACAGGGGGTCCAGATACGCAGTATTTT
size: NA; V: TRBV6-6; J: TRBJ1-2; D: NA; CDR3: CASSLTGHRFGYTF; DNA: TGTGCCAGCAGTCTGACGGGACATCGATTTGGCTACACCTTC
size: few; V: TRBV29-1; J: TRBJ2-7; D: NA; CDR3: CSASTVSYEQYF; DNA: TGCAGCGCCTCGACTGTCTCCTACGAGCAGTACTTC
size: few; V: TRBV15; J: TRBJ1-5; D: NA; CDR3: CATSGVYGEGDQPQHF; DNA: TGTGCCACCAGCGGGGTGTACGGTGAAGGGGATCAGCCCCAGCATTTT
size: few; V: TRBV30; J: TRBJ2-2; D: NA; CDR3: CAWITKDNTGEPFF; DNA: TGTGCCTGGATTACAAAGGATAACACCGGGGAGCCGTTTTTT
size: NA; V: TRBV12-3/TRBV12-4; J: TRBJ2-3; D: NA; CDR3: CASSLQRAAQYF; DNA: TGTGCCAGCAGTCTCCAGCGGGCCGCGCAGTATTTT
size: few; V: TRBV12-3/TRBV12-4; J: TRBJ1-2; D: NA; CDR3: CASSFGPRDLYGYTF; DNA: TGTGCCAGCAGTTTCGGACCCCGGGATCTATATGGCTACACCTTC
size: NA; V: TRBV5-1; J: TRBJ1-4; D: TRBD1; CDR3: CASKVGQGNEKLFF; DNA: TGCGCCAGCAAAGTCGGACAGGGGAATGAAAAACTGTTTTTT
size: NA; V: TRBV12-3/TRBV12-4; J: TRBJ2-5; D: TRBD2; CDR3: CASKGRGVEETQYF; DNA: TGTGCCAGTAAGGGACGGGGGGTCGAAGAGACCCAGTACTTC
size: few; V: TRBV18; J: TRBJ2-7; D: TRBD2; CDR3: CASSPLAGPYEQYF; DNA: TGTGCCAGCTCACCACTAGCGGGTCCCTACGAGCAGTACTTC
size: NA; V: TRBV11-2; J: TRBJ2-6; D: TRBD1; CDR3: CASSPRGTGEPGANVLTF; DNA: TGTGCCAGCAGCCCGAGGGGGACAGGGGAGCCTGGGGCCAACGTCCTGACTTTC
size: NA; V: TRBV4-1; J: TRBJ1-2; D: NA; CDR3: CASSQEGGKDGYTF; DNA: TGCGCCAGCAGCCAAGAGGGGGGGAAGGATGGCTACACCTTC
size: few; V: TRBV29-1; J: TRBJ2-1; D: TRBD2; CDR3: CSVAHERGGPRSSYNEQFF; DNA: TGCAGCGTTGCCCACGAGCGGGGGGGCCCCCGTAGCTCCTACAATGAGCAGTTCTTC
size: NA; V: TRBV6-6; J: TRBJ2-2; D: NA; CDR3: CASRLGQGGTGELFF; DNA: TGTGCCAGCAGACTCGGGCAGGGGGGTACCGGGGAGCTGTTTTTT
size: few; V: TRBV12-3/TRBV12-4; J: TRBJ2-5; D: NA; CDR3: CASSFYGTEETQYF; DNA: TGTGCCAGCAGTTTTTATGGGACGGAAGAGACCCAGTACTTC
size: NA; V: TRBV30; J: TRBJ1-4; D: TRBD1; CDR3: CAWSLTGREKLFF; DNA: TGTGCCTGGAGTCTGACAGGGAGGGAAAAACTGTTTTTT
size: NA; V: TRBV5-5; J: TRBJ1-4; D: NA; CDR3: CASSLVQGGSEKLFF; DNA: TGTGCCAGCAGCTTGGTGCAGGGAGGGAGTGAAAAACTGTTTTTT
size: NA; V: TRBV27; J: TRBJ2-3; D: TRBD2; CDR3: CASSLPRLAGGSTDTQYF; DNA: TGTGCCAGCAGCCTACCGCGACTAGCGGGGGGTAGCACAGATACGCAGTATTTT
size: few; V: TRBV12-3/TRBV12-4; J: TRBJ2-1; D: NA; CDR3: CASSRTEVSYNEQFF; DNA: TGTGCCAGCAGTCGGACGGAAGTCTCCTACAATGAGCAGTTCTTC
size: few; V: TRBV6-6; J: TRBJ2-4; D: NA; CDR3: CASSPQRAQNIQYF; DNA: TGTGCCAGCAGCCCTCAGCGAGCACAAAACATTCAGTACTTC
size: NA; V: TRBV24-1; J: TRBJ2-3; D: NA; CDR3: CATSDSRTDTQYF; DNA: TGTGCCACCAGTGATTCCCGCACAGATACGCAGTATTTT
size: NA; V: TRBV6-2/TRBV6-3; J: TRBJ2-5; D: NA; CDR3: CASSSQGPHQETQYF; DNA: TGTGCCAGCAGTTCCCAGGGACCCCACCAAGAGACCCAGTACTTC
size: NA; V: TRBV12-3/TRBV12-4; J: TRBJ2-7; D: NA; CDR3: CASSPGPRGNYEQYF; DNA: TGTGCCAGCAGTCCCGGACCCAGGGGTAACTACGAGCAGTACTTC
size: NA; V: TRBV10-3; J: TRBJ2-3; D: TRBD2; CDR3: CATAGGREDTQYF; DNA: TGTGCCACCGCGGGGGGCCGGGAGGATACGCAGTATTTT
size: NA; V: TRBV12-3/TRBV12-4; J: TRBJ1-2; D: TRBD1; CDR3: CASSLGRGRSYGYTF; DNA: TGTGCCAGCAGTTTAGGGAGGGGGCGCTCCTATGGCTACACCTTC
size: NA; V: TRBV6-1; J: TRBJ1-1; D: TRBD1; CDR3: CASREAADRGGTEAFF; DNA: TGTGCCAGCAGAGAAGCGGCGGACAGGGGTGGCACTGAAGCTTTCTTT
size: few; V: TRBV29-1; J: TRBJ2-3; D: NA; CDR3: CSVDQWEQDTQYF; DNA: TGCAGCGTTGACCAGTGGGAACAGGATACGCAGTATTTT
size: few; V: TRBV5-5; J: TRBJ2-3; D: TRBD2; CDR3: CASSLVGTSGGDTQYF; DNA: TGTGCCAGCAGCTTGGTCGGGACTAGCGGGGGAGATACGCAGTATTTT
size: NA; V: TRBV6-6; J: TRBJ1-5; D: NA; CDR3: CASSYLGRVYSNQPQHF; DNA: TGTGCCAGCAGTTACTTGGGGCGAGTCTATAGCAATCAGCCCCAGCATTTT